These T cell receptor beta chains were read from a single sample in a study of spatial heterogeneity in lung cancer. TCRdb called the 5' RACE reads again in MiXCR, with one record for every CDR3 protein. The repertoire includes about 20,000 distinct CDR3 sequences, less than 9.5% of them detected once, and 20% to 25% sits in the top ten. The specimen was PBMCs, collected at follow-up. These receptor sequences come from a male donor with early-stage non-small cell lung cancer. CDR3s leave out the opening cysteine and the closing phenylalanine or tryptophan. Fields, in order: V gene, CDR3 protein.

>TRBV4-1
ASSPSPDRGVEQY
>TRBV27
ASSLGQSLAYGYT
>TRBV2
ASIRFDRPYEQY
>TRBV5-1
ASSLSWGNTGELF
>TRBV4-1
ASSQDWGSPLH
>TRBV19
ASSMLDKTDTQY
>TRBV11-2
ASSLTSLATFQY
>TRBV24-1
ATSDSSLWNEQF
>TRBV24-1
ATSDLSRQAGTGDNEQF
>TRBV3-1
ASSPGTNNYGYT
>TRBV2
ASRRGSSYNEQF
>TRBV29-1
SVVSGGALNEQF
>TRBV7-8
ASSSKGLDYEQY
>TRBV7-8
ASSPRTSGAGDTQY
>TRBV11-2
ASRASGTDTQY
>TRBV28
ASSQDRVSTDTQY
>TRBV21-1
ASRPDNTGELF
>TRBV5-1
ASSFGGDSRTDTQY
>TRBV6-2/TRBV6-3
ASRPNLGLEQY
>TRBV2
ASSGRDASYEQY